Shown below are 12 T cell receptor beta chains from a single sample sequenced in a study of shared clonotypes between healthy human individuals. Assay: immunoSEQ multiplex PCR; the TCRdb copy retains only in-frame clones and omits some. The sample includes about 1.5 million clones, around 95% of them seen just once. Source material: naive CD4+ T cells sorted from blood. Described subset: CD45RA+ positively selected. These receptors were collected from a young man in good health.

Turning to this clone: The sample has other DNA sequences that encode this CDR3 too. This sequence joins TRBV15 and TRBJ2-7; possibly TRBD1 or TRBD2 for D (5 bases each). V lost 0 bases and J 2 bases, leaving 8 bases between the germline ends. The germline gives CDR1 LNHNV, CDR2 YYDKDF (reference sequence). CDR3 length: 14 residues. Here the CDR3 DNA reads TGTGCCACCAGCAGAGATGGGACGACCTACGAGCAGTACTTC. This encodes CATSRDGTTYEQYF.

CDR3 in DNA: TGCAGCGTTGTTTTGCGTTTTGGGGGCCCCCACAATGAGCAGTTCTTC. Residues: CSVVLRFGGPHNEQFF. This chain connects TRBV29-1 to TRBJ2-1, with D maybe TRBD1 (6 bases). Germline assignment: CDR1 SQVTM and CDR2 ANQGSEA. V lost 4 bases, J lost 5 bases, and 21 bases lay in between. This CDR3 is built from 16 residues.

The chain combines TRBV10-2 with TRBJ2-5; TRBD1 agrees at 7 bases. V shed 10 bases and J 7 bases; nucleotides not matched to a gene: 9. The germline V gene has CDR1 WSHSY and CDR2 SAAADI. CDR3 length: 12 residues. The CDR3 reads CATAGGAWTQYF. CDR3 nucleotide sequence: TGCGCCACCGCAGGGGGAGCCTGGACCCAGTACTTC.

The chain is built from TRBV30 and TRBJ1-5; D possibly corresponds to TRBD1 (5 bases). The CDR3 sequence is 14 residues long. V was cut by 4 bases and J by 6 bases, with 16 bases left in between. Germline V CDR1 and CDR2: GTSNPN, SVGIG (reference sequence). The DNA for the CDR3 is TGTGCCTGGAACTTACAGGAGGGGATTCAGCCCCAGCATTTT. This translates into CAWNLQEGIQPQHF.

The genes are TRBV19 and TRBJ1-2, with D uncertain. There are 15 residues in the CDR3. Trimming took off 8 bases at V and 0 bases at J, with 16 bases between the two ends. CDR1 and CDR2 from the germline V gene are LNHDA and SQIVND (reference sequence). The CDR3 protein is CASRFSTASNYGYTF. Here the CDR3 DNA reads TGTGCCAGTCGCTTCAGTACAGCTTCTAACTATGGCTACACCTTC.

This chain joins TRBV5-4 and TRBJ1-2; TRBD1 is a possible D gene (6 bases). Germline CDR1 reads SGHNT; CDR2 reads YYREEE (reference sequence). V was clipped by 1 base and J by 3 bases, with 10 bases between them. This CDR3 has 14 amino acids. The CDR3 sequence: CASSLMGGDYGYTF. CDR3 nucleotide sequence: TGTGCCAGCAGCTTGATGGGGGGCGACTATGGCTACACCTTC.

V usage is TRBV18 and J usage is TRBJ2-7; maybe TRBD1 (5 bases). Per the germline V gene, CDR1 is KGHSH and CDR2 is LQKENI. V gave up 1 base and J gave up 6 bases, with 10 bases separating them. There are 13 residues in the CDR3. CDR3 in DNA: TGTGCCAGCTCACCACTGGACACTCCCGAGCAGTACTTC. This sequence encodes CASSPLDTPEQYF.

This sequence joins TRBV18 and TRBJ2-1; the match to TRBD2 covers 8 bases. The CDR3 length is 18 residues. CDR1 is KGHSH and CDR2 is LQKENI in the germline V gene. Trimming cost V 5 bases and J 0 bases; bases outside gene matches: 12. The CDR3 here is CASSMPGRTSGSYNEQFF. CDR3 DNA: TGTGCCAGCTCAATGCCGGGGCGAACTAGCGGCTCCTACAATGAGCAGTTCTTC.

The DNA of the CDR3 is TGTGCCAGCTCCCGAAATATGCCCCCTACGCAGTATTTT. Translated: CASSRNMPPTQYF. The V gene is TRBV25-1, the J gene TRBJ2-3; D is ambiguous. There are 13 residues in the CDR3. Trimming removed 8 bases from V and 8 bases from J, with 17 bases in between. In germline, CDR1 is MGHDK, CDR2 SYGVNS.

The V call is TRBV9, the J call TRBJ2-3; D perhaps matches TRBD2 (6 bases). The V end was cut by 4 bases, the J end by 2 bases, with 11 bases between. Germline CDR1 and CDR2: SGDLS and YYNGEE. The CDR3 spans 14 residues. This CDR3 reads CASSPGTLTDTQYF. The CDR3 nucleotides are TGTGCCAGCAGCCCAGGGACTCTCACAGATACGCAGTATTTT.

The rearrangement uses TRBV6-1 and TRBJ2-2; 7 bases map to TRBD1. Germline loops: CDR1 MNHNS, CDR2 SASEGT. This CDR3 has 13 residues. Trimming removed 5 bases from V and 5 bases from J; junction bases left unmatched: 2. The CDR3 sequence is CASSQQGTGELFF. The CDR3 nucleotides are TGTGCCAGCAGTCAACAGGGGACCGGGGAGCTGTTTTTT.

This rearrangement joins TRBV10-3 to TRBJ2-1; 12 bases match TRBD2. Germline lookup yields CDR1 ENHRY and CDR2 SYGVKD. V lost 2 bases and J lost 4; bases outside the gene matches: 9. The CDR3 consists of 18 residues. The CDR3 here is CAISERLAGDPLYNEQFF. In DNA form, the CDR3 reads TGTGCCATCAGTGAGCGACTAGCGGGAGACCCCTTGTACAATGAGCAGTTCTTC.